The sequence of this T cell receptor beta chain was determined in a study of cytomegalovirus exposure and HLA in healthy donors. Study findings and constraints: Trimming of TCR beta V- and J-genes showed a link, identified in a later analysis, to a missense DCLRE1C variant.

The CDR3 has 15 residues. The V gene's germline CDR1 is LNHNV and CDR2 YYDKDF (reference sequence). The V and J ends lost 0 bases and 5 bases respectively, with 14 bases between them. This PCR relied on a set of 60 Vbeta primers and 13 Jbeta primers. Using immunoSEQ multiplex PCR, the repertoire was profiled, and TCRdb retains in-frame clones only, with some absent. The table lists some 71,000 clones, roughly 70% of them singletons. Details on this clone: Antigen: not known.

Sequencing was carried out using PBMCs. This sequence was found in a woman between 50 and 59 years old in good health and CMV-seropositive. The J gene is TRBJ2-7, the V gene TRBV15; D may be TRBD1 (6 bases). CDR3 in amino acids: CATSRDLQGGDEQYF. The CDR3 nucleotides read TGTGCCACCAGCAGAGATTTACAGGGCGGTGACGAGCAGTACTTC.